Listed here is a single T cell receptor beta chain. These data are taken from a study of T-cell reconstitution after alpha-beta-depleted transplantation in children. Molecular barcoding with unique molecular identifiers was used for the TCRbeta library. TCRdb re-called the PCR reads with MiXCR, one entry per CDR3 protein. The table has about 980,000 distinct CDR3 sequences, under 30% seen once; the top ten hold over 25%. Germline CDR1 and CDR2: MNHEY and SVGAGI. V was clipped by 4 bases and J by 10 bases, with 14 bases between them. The CDR3 length is 13 residues. The receptor was derived from a boy in the first two years of life who had a stem cell transplant for SCID, so the T cells may come from the graft donor. Specimen: PBMCs, mostly from graft donor cells, collected 360 days after TCRalphabeta/CD19-depleted stem cell transplant. The genes are TRBV6-5 and TRBJ2-1; a weak D match, TRBD2 (5 bases). DNA for the CDR3: TGTGCCAGCAGTTGGGTAGGGAGTGGCGAGCAGTTCTTC. Translated, it gives CASSWVGSGEQFF.